The TCR beta chain described here comes from a study of T cells in Graves' hyperthyroidism and ophthalmopathy. Study findings and constraints: The model identified upcoming ophthalmopathy a median about six months ahead of onset.

What was amplified from RNA transcripts were TCR beta CDR3 regions. A set of HTBI primers served as the primers for a first-round RT-PCR of the TCR CDR3. TCRdb re-called the multiplex PCR reads through MiXCR, storing one row per CDR3 protein. This table holds about 620,000 distinct CDR3 sequences, about a sixth found once. The CDR3 consists of 12 residues. Trimming stripped 8 bases from V and 3 bases from J, with 9 bases between. The germline V gene encodes CDR1 SEHNR and CDR2 FQNEAQ (reference sequence). The table lists this clonotype with many counts. Antigen specificity is unknown. Input material: blood. The V call is TRBV7-9, the J call TRBJ2-3; D unresolved. This sequence was found in a woman in her twenties or thirties with Graves' hyperthyroidism. CDR3 sequence (DNA): TGTGCCAGCCACAAGCTGACAGATACGCAGTATTTT. It is translated as CASHKLTDTQYF.